Each of the 32 T cell receptor beta chains below was sequenced from the same sample in a study of T cells after yellow fever vaccination (dated by TCRdb to about 2019). The sample's treatment or condition, from its label and the paper: live attenuated yellow fever vaccine strain. Library construction relied on 5' RACE. Instrument on record: Illumina NovaSeq 6000. TCRdb reran the public reads through fastp at Q25 and MiXCR, keeping productive beta chains. Every distinct CDR3 protein forms one entry, paired with its most common genes and DNA. The sample has some 320,000 distinct CDR3 sequences on record, approximately 4% of them singletons. The ten biggest clones cover around 23% of the sample. Sequenced material: PBMCs, taken 5 days after the yellow fever booster vaccination. The receptor source for this set is a man aged 18 to 29 who received the YFV17D yellow fever vaccine.

This clonotype was seen at least ten times. V usage is TRBV12-3 or TRBV12-4 and J usage is TRBJ2-2; D is tentatively TRBD1 or TRBD2 (7 bases each). The CDR3 runs to 14 residues. V lost 5 bases to trimming and J lost 5 bases, with 12 bases between them. The CDR3 protein is CASSPRGGTGELFF. In DNA, the CDR3 is TGTGCCAGCAGTCCCAGGGGGGGGACCGGGGAGCTGTTTTTT.

This clonotype was seen only a few times. The rearrangement uses TRBV28 and TRBJ1-5; tentative D call: TRBD1 (5 bases). V gave up 4 bases and J gave up 9 bases, with 16 bases separating them. This CDR3 has 14 amino acids. Germline-derived CDR1 and CDR2 are MDHEN and SYDVKM. The CDR3 here is CASSWGRWVAPQHF. CDR3 bases: TGTGCCAGCAGTTGGGGACGCTGGGTGGCGCCCCAGCATTTT. Using reference TRBV28 and TRBJ1-5 for the parts outside the CDR3, the full variable domain is DVKVTQSSRYLVKRTGEKVFLECVQDMDHENMFWYRQDPGLGLRLIYFSYDVKMKEKGDIPEGYSVSREKKERFSLILESASTNQTSMYLCASSWGRWVAPQHFGDGTRLSIL.

Many counts were recorded for this clonotype. The chain combines TRBV29-1 with TRBJ1-2; D unclear. Germline CDR1 SQVTM, CDR2 ANQGSEA. This CDR3 spans 16 amino acids. Trimming pared 0 bases from V and 6 bases from J, leaving 20 bases between. CDR3 sequence reads: CSVEDLVRAAVHGYTF. The CDR3 DNA sequence: TGCAGCGTTGAAGATTTAGTTCGGGCAGCCGTTCATGGCTACACCTTC.

This chain connects TRBV6-5 to TRBJ2-4; possibly TRBD2 for D (6 bases). The germline gives CDR1 MNHEY, CDR2 SVGAGI. The V end lost 0 bases, the J end lost 0 bases, and 9 bases lay between the germline ends. CDR3 size: 16 residues. CDR3 amino acids: CASSYSWGVAKNIQYF. In DNA form, the CDR3 reads TGTGCCAGCAGTTACTCCTGGGGGGTAGCCAAAAACATTCAGTACTTC.

On this clonotype: A much larger clone lies a single base off, so this may be a read error. V usage is TRBV7-2 and J usage is TRBJ2-1; 10 nucleotides agree with TRBD2. Germline-derived CDR1 and CDR2 are SGHTA and FQGNSA. The CDR3 has 15 amino acids. The CDR3 spells CASSVAGGLDNEQFF. The CDR3 bases are TGTGCCAGCAGCGTAGCGGGGGGCCTAGATAATGAGCAGTTCTTC.

This chain uses TRBV7-9 with TRBJ1-1; perhaps TRBD1 as D (5 bases). Germline V lookup: CDR1 SEHNR, CDR2 FQNEAQ (reference sequence). The CDR3 spans 13 residues. The germline V and J ends were trimmed by 3 bases and 6 bases, with 11 bases remaining between them. The CDR3 DNA reads as TGTGCCAGCAGCTTTTCACGGGACGCTGAAGCTTTCTTT. Protein product: CASSFSRDAEAFF.

The rearrangement joins TRBV7-9 to TRBJ1-4, with 7 bases aligning to TRBD1. V was clipped by 7 bases and J by 5 bases; unmatched bases: 13. The CDR3 extends over 16 amino acids. Germline CDR1 is SEHNR and CDR2 is FQNEAQ (reference sequence). CDR3 protein: CASTKTPGQTNEKLFF. As DNA, the CDR3 is TGTGCCAGCACCAAAACTCCGGGACAGACAAATGAAAAACTGTTTTTT.

The chain uses TRBV11-2 and TRBJ2-1; TRBD2 aligns across 8 bases. The trim removed 7 bases at V and 4 bases at J, leaving 9 bases unmatched. CDR1 and CDR2 from the germline V gene are SGHAT and FQNNGV. The length of the CDR3 is 15 residues. The CDR3 sequence: CASNSRGGIYNEQFF. DNA for the CDR3: TGTGCCAGCAACTCCCGGGGGGGCATATACAATGAGCAGTTCTTC.

V usage is TRBV7-2 and J usage is TRBJ2-5, with D unresolved. V lost 5 bases to trimming and J lost 3 bases, with 13 bases between them. CDR1 is SGHTA and CDR2 is FQGNSA in the germline V gene. CDR3 length: 14 amino acids. The CDR3 reads CASSQSIDEETQYF. The CDR3 bases are TGTGCCAGCAGCCAGTCTATCGACGAAGAGACCCAGTACTTC.

This clonotype was seen more than once but under ten times. V usage is TRBV7-9 and J usage is TRBJ2-2, with TRBD1 identical over 7 bases. The CDR3 is 13 residues long. The ends lost 5 bases at V and 7 bases at J; junction bases unmatched: 4. Looked up from germline, CDR1 is SEHNR and CDR2 is FQNEAQ (reference sequence). The chain's CDR3 is CASSPGQIGELFF. CDR3 nucleotides: TGTGCCAGCAGCCCGGGACAGATCGGGGAGCTGTTTTTT. The complete variable domain, with remaining parts taken from reference TRBV7-9 and TRBJ2-2, reads DTGVSQNPRHKITKRGQNVTFRCDPISEHNRLYWYRQTLGQGPEFLTYFQNEAQLEKSRLLSDRFSAERPKGSFSTLEIQRTEQGDSAMYLCASSPGQIGELFFGEGSRLTVL.

This clonotype came up many times. The genes are TRBV7-3 and TRBJ2-2; D could derive from TRBD1 or TRBD2 (5 bases each). The V end lost 5 bases, the J end lost 1 base, and 14 bases lay between the germline ends. Germline V CDR1 and CDR2: SGHTA, FQGTGA. The CDR3 is made up of 16 amino acids. The CDR3 nucleotides read TGTGCCAGCAGCCCCTGGTCTGGGGGGAACACCGGGGAGCTGTTTTTT. It yields the protein CASSPWSGGNTGELFF.

This clonotype showed up just a few times. The chain combines TRBV7-3 with TRBJ2-3; D not resolved. Germline V gene lookup returns CDR1 SGHTA and CDR2 FQGTGA. There are 13 residues in the CDR3. V lost 5 bases to trimming and J lost 0 bases, with 6 bases between them. The CDR3 protein is CASSRESTDTQYF. CDR3 coding DNA: TGTGCCAGCAGCCGCGAGAGCACAGATACGCAGTATTTT.

In its sample, this clonotype was seen a few times. The gene calls are TRBV21-1 and TRBJ2-2; the table's TRBD1 call for D was not verified on the DNA. TRBV21-1 is assigned pseudogene status. This CDR3 is 15 amino acids long. CDR3 DNA: TGTGCCAGCTCCCATCGGACAGAAAGAGGCGGGGAGCTGTTTTTT. Residues: CASSHRTERGGELFF.

This clonotype was seen only a few times. This chain links TRBV5-5 with TRBJ2-7; D tentatively reads TRBD1 or TRBD2 (7 bases each). CDR1 is SGHKS, CDR2 YYEKEE, per germline (reference sequence). The CDR3 runs 15 residues. V shed 3 bases and J shed 2 bases, with 15 bases lying between them. The CDR3 nucleotides read TGTGCCAGCAGCTATGCCCCAGGGGGGGCCTACGAGCAGTACTTC. It translates to CASSYAPGGAYEQYF.

The chain links TRBV6-6 to TRBJ1-1; the D is unclear. V lost 0 bases to trimming and J lost 1 base, with 6 bases between them. This CDR3 spans 14 amino acids. Germline CDR1 and CDR2: MNHNY and SVGAGI (reference sequence). The CDR3 DNA sequence: TGTGCCAGCAGTTACTCAGCACAGAACACTGAAGCTTTCTTT. Its protein product is CASSYSAQNTEAFF.

The chain has TRBV4-2 and TRBJ2-5, with TRBD2 as a possible D gene (5 bases). Germline lookup yields CDR1 LGHNA and CDR2 YNFKEQ. The ends were cut back, 1 base at V and 2 bases at J, with 5 bases in the middle. This CDR3 has 13 amino acids. CDR3 sequence (DNA): TGTGCCAGCAGCCAAGGCGGGCAAGAGACCCAGTACTTC. Protein sequence: CASSQGGQETQYF.

This clonotype was found a few times. This chain links TRBV2 with TRBJ2-5, with D uncertain. CDR3 length: 13 residues. Germline V gene sequence: CDR1 SNHLY, CDR2 FYNNEI. Trimming stripped 6 bases from V and 0 bases from J, with 8 bases between. CDR3 coding DNA: TGTGCCAGCAGGGACGGAAACCAAGAGACCCAGTACTTC. As protein: CASRDGNQETQYF. Combining the CDR3 with reference TRBV2 and TRBJ2-5 gives the whole variable domain EPEVTQTPSHQVTQMGQEVILRCVPISNHLYFYWYRQILGQKVEFLVSFYNNEISEKSEIFDDQFSVERPDGSNFTLKIRSTKLEDSAMYFCASRDGNQETQYFGPGTRLLVL.

The chain joins TRBV18 to TRBJ1-1; tentatively, D is TRBD1 (6 bases). This CDR3 spans 16 amino acids. Per germline, CDR1 KGHSH and CDR2 LQKENI. V was cut by 3 bases and J by 4 bases, with 18 bases left in between. CDR3 in amino acids: CASSPLLRGRITEAFF. In DNA, the CDR3 is TGTGCCAGCTCACCCCTACTGCGGGGGCGGATCACTGAAGCTTTCTTT.

This chain uses TRBV14 with TRBJ1-1, with a possible D match to TRBD1 (5 bases). V lost 0 bases, J lost 4 bases, and 9 bases lay in between. Germline V gene lookup returns CDR1 SGHDN and CDR2 FVKESK. The CDR3 contains 14 residues. The CDR3 DNA reads as TGTGCCAGCAGCCAAGATCGGGGGATCACTGAAGCTTTCTTT. Encoded protein: CASSQDRGITEAFF.

This clonotype came up a few times. This sequence joins TRBV9 and TRBJ1-2; no reliable D call. Germline assignment: CDR1 SGDLS and CDR2 YYNGEE. V was cut by 0 bases and J by 0 bases, with 18 bases left in between. The CDR3 sequence is 18 residues long. The CDR3 sequence is CASSVEGLVDVSNYGYTF. CDR3 DNA sequence: TGTGCCAGCAGCGTAGAGGGTCTGGTGGATGTTTCTAACTATGGCTACACCTTC.

The chain recombines TRBV7-9 with TRBJ1-6, with 7 bases aligning to TRBD1. Trimming removed 4 bases from V and 5 bases from J; junction bases left unmatched: 8. The CDR3 length is 16 residues. Germline loops: CDR1 SEHNR, CDR2 FQNEAQ (reference sequence). DNA of the CDR3: TGTGCCAGCAGCTCTGTACGGACAGGCGATAATTCACCCCTCCACTTT. Translation: CASSSVRTGDNSPLHF. Drawing the rest from reference TRBV7-9 and TRBJ1-6, the complete variable domain is DTGVSQNPRHKITKRGQNVTFRCDPISEHNRLYWYRQTLGQGPEFLTYFQNEAQLEKSRLLSDRFSAERPKGSFSTLEIQRTEQGDSAMYLCASSSVRTGDNSPLHFGNGTRLTVT.

The rearrangement uses TRBV4-3 and TRBJ1-6; 12 nucleotides align to TRBD1. The CDR3 has 16 residues. V lost 0 bases and J lost 10; bases outside the gene matches: 4. Germline V lookup: CDR1 LGHNA, CDR2 YSLEER. The CDR3 here is CASSQEMGQGASPLHF. The CDR3 coding sequence is TGCGCCAGCAGCCAAGAAATGGGACAGGGGGCATCACCCCTCCACTTT.

This chain uses TRBV20-1 with TRBJ2-7; weak D call: TRBD2 (5 bases). The CDR3 loop spans 16 amino acids. Trimming took 3 bases from V and 0 from J, leaving 18 bases between them. Germline assignment: CDR1 DFQATT and CDR2 SNEGSKA (reference sequence). CDR3 sequence reads: CSASPLGSFSSYEQYF. DNA of the CDR3: TGCAGTGCTAGCCCACTAGGGAGCTTCAGCTCCTACGAGCAGTACTTC.

This chain joins TRBV5-1 and TRBJ2-3; TRBD2 matches 9 bases. The V and J ends lost 4 bases and 2 bases, in that order; junction bases with no gene match: 5. The CDR3 contains 15 residues. Germline V gene lookup returns CDR1 SGHRS and CDR2 YFSETQ. The CDR3 spells CASSLLAGLTDTQYF. As DNA, the CDR3 is TGCGCCAGCAGCCTCCTAGCGGGGCTCACAGATACGCAGTATTTT.

This clonotype was detected ten times or more. This chain connects TRBV20-1 to TRBJ1-1; tentative D call: TRBD1 (5 bases). The germline CDR1 and CDR2 sequences are DFQATT and SNEGSKA (reference sequence). The CDR3 is 14 amino acids. Trimming cost V 3 bases and J 4 bases, with 15 bases left between them. The CDR3 reads CSASLWGAGTEAFF. CDR3 in DNA: TGCAGTGCTAGCTTGTGGGGCGCGGGCACTGAAGCTTTCTTT.

The sample holds one count of this clonotype. This rearrangement joins TRBV5-1 to TRBJ2-2; tentatively, D is TRBD2 (5 bases). With 7 bases removed from V and 2 bases from J, the gap between germline ends came to 18 bases. CDR3 size: 16 residues. Germline assignment: CDR1 SGHRS and CDR2 YFSETQ. This CDR3 reads CASQTTASPNTGELFF. In DNA, the CDR3 is TGCGCCAGCCAGACTACCGCATCGCCCAACACCGGGGAGCTGTTTTTT.

This clonotype was counted only a few times. This chain links TRBV12-5 with TRBJ2-3, with a possible D match to TRBD1 (5 bases). The length of the CDR3 is 13 residues. Trimming left V 8 bases short and J 6 bases short, with 15 bases between. CDR1 is LGHNT and CDR2 is FRNRAP in the germline V gene. CDR3 sequence reads: CASRGRNTDTQYF. CDR3 DNA: TGTGCTAGTAGGGGCCGCAACACGGATACGCAGTATTTT.

This clonotype was picked up a small number of times. The chain is built from TRBV7-2 and TRBJ2-4; TRBD1 aligns across 7 bases. J lost 15 bases, V lost 5 bases, and 10 bases had no gene match. This CDR3 is 12 amino acids long. CDR1 is SGHTA and CDR2 is FQGNSA in the germline V gene. In nucleotides, the CDR3 is TGTGCCAGCAGCCCCACAGGGGCCCGTCCGTACTTC. Translated: CASSPTGARPYF.

This clonotype occurred many times. The chain combines TRBV5-1 with TRBJ2-4; D possibly corresponds to TRBD2 (6 bases). Looked up from germline, CDR1 is SGHRS and CDR2 is YFSETQ. V dropped 4 bases and J dropped 0 bases, with 14 bases sitting between them. The length of the CDR3 is 16 residues. The CDR3 reads CASSRQSGQAKNIQYF. The CDR3 DNA sequence: TGCGCCAGCAGCCGACAAAGCGGGCAAGCCAAAAACATTCAGTACTTC.

This clonotype was observed many times. The chain uses TRBV28 and TRBJ2-5; perhaps D is TRBD1 or TRBD2 (5 bases each). From germline, CDR1 is MDHEN and CDR2 SYDVKM. The CDR3 spans 13 residues. V was shortened by 7 bases and J by 3 bases, with 12 bases between the two germline ends. CDR3 residues: CASTLGGKETQYF. The CDR3 region has the DNA TGTGCCAGCACCCTTGGGGGAAAAGAGACCCAGTACTTC.

This clonotype was found many times. The chain joins TRBV6-1 to TRBJ1-3; the match to TRBD1 covers 10 bases. CDR3 size: 13 residues. Germline assignment: CDR1 MNHNS and CDR2 SASEGT. V trimming: 5 bases; J trimming: 8 bases; junction bases outside the gene matches: 3. CDR3 coding DNA: TGTGCCAGCAGTTGGACAGGGGGATACACCATATATTTT. Protein sequence: CASSWTGGYTIYF.

This clonotype occurred a few times. V is TRBV7-9 and J is TRBJ1-4; D is perhaps TRBD1 (5 bases). Trimming cost V 4 bases and J 7 bases, with 10 bases left between them. From germline, CDR1 is SEHNR and CDR2 FQNEAQ (reference sequence). The CDR3 length is 13 residues. The CDR3 loop is CASSSHRFEKLFF. In nucleotides, the CDR3 is TGTGCCAGCAGCTCACACAGGTTTGAAAAACTGTTTTTT.